Listed below are T cell receptor beta chains from one sample, sequenced in a study of cytomegalovirus exposure and HLA in healthy donors. Here immunoSEQ multiplex PCR was the method, and the copy in TCRdb shows in-frame clones only, minus some. The data contain 100,000 to 150,000 clones, approximately 78% of them singletons. Material: PBMCs. These receptors were collected from a middle-aged woman in good health and CMV-seronegative. CDR3s include the opening cysteine and the closing phenylalanine or tryptophan. A D gene is named only where the DNA matches it firmly. The size entry is marked missing in some rows and otherwise reads once, few, many or a size class.

d_call j_call clone_size v_call cdr3_aa cdr3_nt
TRBD2 TRBJ2-3 - TRBV28 CASSSPTGTSGTDTQYF TGTGCCAGCAGCTCCCCGACCGGGACTAGCGGCACAGATACGCAGTATTTT
- TRBJ2-2 - TRBV5-1 CASSRNTGELFF TGCGCCAGCAGCCGTAACACCGGGGAGCTGTTTTTT
- TRBJ1-5 once TRBV5-5 CASSRLDYSNQPQHF TGTGCCAGCAGCCGACTGGACTATAGCAATCAGCCCCAGCATTTT
TRBD2 TRBJ2-7 - TRBV5-4 CASSPAGASGSYEQYF TGTGCCAGCAGCCCGGCTGGGGCTAGCGGTTCCTACGAGCAGTACTTC
- TRBJ2-1 few TRBV7-9 CASSLDRVDEQFF TGTGCCAGCAGCTTAGACAGGGTTGATGAGCAGTTCTTC
TRBD1 TRBJ1-2 - TRBV5-5 CASSYAGGNTDYGYTF TGTGCCAGCAGCTACGCAGGGGGTAATACGGACTATGGCTACACCTTC
TRBD2 TRBJ2-1 - TRBV27 CASSPGLAGATSQFF TGTGCCAGCAGCCCGGGACTAGCGGGAGCCACTTCCCAGTTCTTC
- TRBJ2-1 once TRBV11-2 CASSFSRSEQFF TGTGCCAGCAGCTTCTCCCGAAGCGAGCAGTTCTTC
TRBD2 TRBJ2-1 - TRBV4-2 CASSYRLAGAHEQFF TGTGCCAGCAGCTACCGACTAGCGGGGGCTCATGAGCAATTCTTC
TRBD2 TRBJ2-7 - TRBV5-5 CASSLVGEGQYF TGTGCCAGCAGCTTGGTTGGGGAGGGGCAGTACTTC
TRBD2 TRBJ2-7 - TRBV5-6 CASSDSGRFLYEQYF TGTGCCAGCAGCGATAGCGGGAGGTTTCTCTACGAGCAGTACTTC
TRBD1 TRBJ2-5 - TRBV2 CASSGRQGAETQYF TGTGCCAGCAGTGGACGACAGGGGGCGGAGACCCAGTACTTC
- TRBJ1-1 - TRBV2 CASSEGLGRAFF TGTGCCAGCAGCGAGGGACTGGGGCGAGCTTTCTTT
TRBD2 TRBJ2-1 few TRBV19 CASSIGTSYSNEQFF TGTGCCAGTAGTATTGGGACTAGCTACTCCAATGAGCAGTTCTTC
TRBD1 TRBJ2-3 - TRBV4-1 CASSQGDRAADTQYF TGCGCCAGCAGCCAAGGGGACAGGGCGGCAGATACGCAGTATTTT
TRBD2 TRBJ2-5 - TRBV4-1 CASSQEISGRAGETQYF TGCGCCAGCAGCCAAGAAATTAGCGGGAGGGCCGGGGAGACCCAGTACTTC
- TRBJ2-7 - TRBV7-7 CASSLAANYEQYF TGTGCTAGCAGCTTAGCGGCCAACTACGAGCAGTACTTC
- TRBJ1-1 - TRBV18 CASSPPGTRTEAFF TGTGCCAGCTCACCACCCGGGACAAGGACTGAAGCTTTCTTT
- TRBJ1-4 - TRBV18 CASSLLRGATNEKLFF TGTGCCAGCTCACTTCTCAGGGGAGCAACTAATGAAAAACTGTTTTTT
TRBD2 TRBJ2-7 - TRBV5-1 CASSRGGTSGSYEQYF TGCGCCAGCAGCCGCGGCGGGACTAGCGGATCCTACGAGCAGTACTTC
- TRBJ1-2 - TRBV6-1 CASSIISGTIDGYTF TGTGCTAGCAGCATTATCTCCGGGACAATTGATGGCTACACCTTC
- TRBJ2-7 - TRBV10-2 CASSEGAGNSPYEQYF TGCGCCAGCAGTGAAGGAGCCGGGAACAGCCCCTACGAGCAGTACTTC
TRBD1 TRBJ2-5 - TRBV6-5 CASGQGMETQYF TGTGCCAGCGGACAGGGGATGGAGACCCAGTACTTC
TRBD1 TRBJ2-2 - TRBV5-1 CASSLNRQGSGELFF TGCGCCAGCAGCTTGAATCGACAGGGGAGCGGGGAGCTGTTTTTT
TRBD2 TRBJ2-7 - TRBV27 CASSLGTSGFYEQYF TGTGCCAGCAGTTTAGGGACTAGCGGGTTCTACGAGCAGTACTTC
- TRBJ1-2 once TRBV25-1 CASSDTRGVYGYTF TGTGCCAGCAGTGATACTCGGGGTGTCTATGGCTACACCTTC
- TRBJ1-1 few TRBV21-1 CASSPGVDTEAFF TGTGCCAGCAGCCCAGGGGTGGACACTGAAGCTTTCTTT
TRBD2 TRBJ2-5 - TRBV9 CASSVAVAGGETQYF TGTGCCAGCAGCGTAGCAGTAGCGGGAGGCGAGACCCAGTACTTC
TRBD2 TRBJ2-7 - TRBV7-2 CASSLSLAGEYEQYF TGTGCCAGCAGCTTATCACTAGCGGGAGAATACGAGCAGTACTTC
- TRBJ2-2 - TRBV11-1 CASSLQGGTGELFF TGTGCCAGCAGCTTGCAGGGGGGTACCGGGGAGCTGTTTTTT
TRBD2 TRBJ2-3 few TRBV28 CASRGTSGRALDTQYF TGTGCCAGCAGAGGGACTAGCGGGAGGGCCTTGGATACGCAGTATTTT
TRBD1 TRBJ2-6 few TRBV6-1 CASRGGFGANVLTF TGTGCCAGCAGAGGGGGCTTTGGGGCCAACGTCCTGACTTTC
- TRBJ1-1 - TRBV7-9 CASRQGPNTEAFF TGTGCCAGCAGGCAGGGTCCGAACACTGAAGCTTTCTTT
- TRBJ1-1 once TRBV11-2 CASSLPPTQGVAFF TGTGCCAGCAGCTTACCTCCCACCCAAGGGGTGGCTTTCTTT
- TRBJ1-4 - TRBV6-6 CASSYSILGEKLFF TGTGCCAGCAGTTACTCGATACTAGGTGAAAAACTGTTTTTT
- TRBJ2-7 - TRBV28 CASSSPREALSYEQYF TGTGCCAGCAGTTCCCCGAGGGAGGCCCTCTCCTACGAGCAGTACTTC
- TRBJ1-2 - TRBV5-4 CASSGVIHDSANYGYTF TGTGCCAGCAGCGGAGTAATACATGACAGTGCTAACTATGGCTACACCTTC
- TRBJ1-5 - TRBV6-6 CASRLYRVQRDQPQHF TGTGCCAGCAGGCTATACAGGGTTCAAAGGGATCAGCCCCAGCATTTT
- TRBJ1-2 - TRBV7-9 CASSLRGANYGYTF TGTGCCAGCAGCTTACGGGGGGCGAACTATGGCTACACCTTC
- TRBJ1-5 - TRBV29-1 CSVEQGLNQPQHF TGCAGCGTTGAACAGGGCCTGAATCAGCCCCAGCATTTT
- TRBJ1-4 - TRBV19 CASGLITGNEKLFF TGTGCCAGTGGCTTAATTACGGGTAATGAAAAACTGTTTTTT
- TRBJ1-3 - TRBV28 CASSLWEGGGNTIYF TGTGCCAGCAGTTTATGGGAGGGAGGTGGAAACACCATATATTTT
- TRBJ1-1 - TRBV2 CASSDNPRAFF TGTGCCAGCAGTGACAACCCGAGGGCTTTCTTT
- TRBJ2-3 - TRBV7-2 CASTIPQGPDTQYF TGTGCCAGCACCATTCCACAGGGCCCAGATACGCAGTATTTT
TRBD2 TRBJ2-7 - TRBV5-1 CASSPGLAGPYEQYF TGCGCCAGCAGCCCAGGACTAGCGGGACCCTACGAGCAGTACTTC
TRBD2 TRBJ2-5 - TRBV7-6 CASSLAAEASGSVETQYF TGTGCCAGCAGCTTAGCGGCAGAGGCTAGCGGGAGCGTTGAGACCCAGTACTTC
- TRBJ2-7 - TRBV6-1 CASQGPGRMGYEQYF TGTGCCAGCCAAGGGCCAGGGCGCATGGGTTACGAGCAGTACTTC